The 19 T cell receptor beta chains below all came from one sample that was sequenced in a study of OX40 agonist ivuxolimab in advanced cancers. TCRdb's table, derived via immunoSEQ multiplex PCR, lists solely in-frame clones and lacks some. In the table there are about 69,000 clones, around 89% of which are singletons. The starting material was CD4+ or CD8+ T cells sorted from blood, obtained in a trial of the OX40 agonist ivuxolimab. All receptors come from an adult with an advanced solid tumor such as melanoma, head and neck, liver or kidney cancer.

V is TRBV6-5 and J is TRBJ2-7, with 8 nucleotides matching TRBD1. The V gene's germline CDR1 is MNHEY and CDR2 SVGAGI. V trimming: 3 bases; J trimming: 3 bases; junction bases outside the gene matches: 4. The CDR3 extends over 14 amino acids. The CDR3 region has the DNA TGTGCCAGCAGTTATGACAGGGGTGACTACGAGCAGTACTTC. Its translation is CASSYDRGDYEQYF.

The chain uses TRBV5-1 and TRBJ2-7; TRBD2 agrees at 8 bases. CDR3 length: 14 amino acids. Germline V CDR1 and CDR2: SGHRS, YFSETQ. V trimming: 1 base; J trimming: 6 bases; junction bases outside the gene matches: 6. CDR3 sequence (DNA): TGCGCCAGCAGCTTGATCGGGAGGGCCCTCGAGCAGTACTTC. This sequence encodes CASSLIGRALEQYF.

DNA of the CDR3: TGTGCCAGCAGCCCCCAACTAGCGGGAGGGGAGAATGAGCAGTTCTTC. Amino acid sequence: CASSPQLAGGENEQFF. The chain carries TRBV7-8 and TRBJ2-1, with 13 bases identical to TRBD2. The CDR3 is 16 residues long. Looked up from germline, CDR1 is SGHVS and CDR2 is FQNEAQ. Trimming took 5 bases from V and 7 from J; bases not matched to a gene: 8.

The J gene is TRBJ2-7, the V gene TRBV27; TRBD1 is a possible D gene (5 bases). V dropped 6 bases and J dropped 0 bases, with 15 bases sitting between them. Germline V CDR1 and CDR2: MNHEY, SMNVEV (reference sequence). The CDR3 covers 15 residues. The CDR3 region is CASSHTSTVSYEQYF. The CDR3 coding sequence is TGTGCCAGCAGCCATACCTCGACAGTCTCCTACGAGCAGTACTTC.

V gene TRBV27 combines with J gene TRBJ2-7; 7 positions match TRBD1. The V segment lost 2 bases and the J segment 2 bases; nucleotides outside the gene matches: 6. The CDR3 totals 15 residues. Germline lookup yields CDR1 MNHEY and CDR2 SMNVEV (reference sequence). The CDR3 coding sequence is TGTGCCAGCAGTTTAAGTTCGACAGGGCCCTACGAGCAGTACTTC. This encodes CASSLSSTGPYEQYF.

The J gene is TRBJ2-7, the V gene TRBV6-1; D is unresolved. This CDR3 spans 13 amino acids. The V and J ends lost 1 base and 1 base respectively, with 5 bases between them. Germline CDR1 and CDR2: MNHNS and SASEGT. CDR3 amino acids: CASSEDYSYEQYF. The CDR3 DNA reads TGTGCCAGCAGTGAAGACTATTCCTACGAGCAGTACTTC.

This chain links TRBV4-1 with TRBJ2-2, with 9 bases identical to TRBD1. This CDR3 comprises 17 residues. J lost 6 bases, V lost 3 bases, and 11 bases had no gene match. Germline loops: CDR1 MGHRA, CDR2 YSYEKL. The CDR3 region is CASSQLGTGKRAGELFF. The CDR3 DNA sequence: TGCGCCAGCAGCCAGCTGGGGACAGGGAAAAGGGCCGGGGAGCTGTTTTTT.

CDR3 residues: CASSARGGLNYGYTF. The CDR3 coding sequence is TGTGCCAGCAGCGCCCGGGGGGGGTTGAACTATGGCTACACCTTC. The chain combines TRBV9 with TRBJ1-2, with a possible D match to TRBD1 (5 bases). Trimming took 3 bases from V and 2 from J, leaving 14 bases between them. The CDR3 has 15 amino acids. From germline, CDR1 is SGDLS and CDR2 YYNGEE.

The gene calls are TRBV4-1 and TRBJ2-7, with D unresolved. Trimming pared 0 bases from V and 0 bases from J, leaving 9 bases between. CDR1 is MGHRA, CDR2 YSYEKL, per germline. This CDR3 region has 15 residues. CDR3 residues: CASSQETVGSYEQYF. For the CDR3, the DNA is TGCGCCAGCAGCCAAGAGACCGTCGGCTCCTACGAGCAGTACTTC.

The V call is TRBV27, the J call TRBJ2-7; 9 bases fit TRBD1. This CDR3 comprises 14 residues. Germline V gene lookup returns CDR1 MNHEY and CDR2 SMNVEV (reference sequence). The V segment lost 6 bases and the J segment 2 bases; nucleotides outside the gene matches: 5. The CDR3 DNA follows: TGTGCCAGCAGGACAGGGGGACTTGCCTACGAGCAGTACTTC. This translates into CASRTGGLAYEQYF.

The chain is built from TRBV27 and TRBJ2-7; 12 bases match TRBD1. Per the germline V gene, CDR1 is MNHEY and CDR2 is SMNVEV (reference sequence). This CDR3 comprises 18 residues. V lost 5 bases to trimming and J lost 2 bases; unmatched junction nucleotides: 13. The CDR3 bases are TGTGCCAGCAGTCTCCTAGGGGACAGGGGGCCTATTGCCTACGAGCAGTACTTC. Amino acid sequence: CASSLLGDRGPIAYEQYF.

The rearrangement joins TRBV4-3 to TRBJ2-3, with D hard to call. The CDR3 runs 18 residues. Trimming removed 2 bases from V and 0 bases from J, with 18 bases in between. CDR1 and CDR2 from the germline V gene are LGHNA and YSLEER. The CDR3 is CASSQLLGFESSTDTQYF. The CDR3 coding sequence is TGCGCCAGCAGCCAACTCCTTGGGTTCGAATCTAGCACAGATACGCAGTATTTT.

This clone was counted once. This chain connects TRBV15 to TRBJ2-1; tentative D call: TRBD1 (6 bases). This CDR3 comprises 14 residues. Per the germline V gene, CDR1 is LNHNV and CDR2 is YYDKDF (reference sequence). V gave up 1 base and J gave up 5 bases, with 9 bases separating them. CDR3 in amino acids: CATSRAGQNNEQFF. DNA for the CDR3: TGTGCCACCAGCAGAGCGGGACAAAACAATGAGCAGTTCTTC.

The genes are TRBV27 and TRBJ2-2; D is perhaps TRBD2 (6 bases). V lost 3 bases and J lost 4, with 12 bases in between. Germline values: CDR1 MNHEY, CDR2 SMNVEV (reference sequence). The CDR3 is 15 amino acids. The CDR3 region is CASSFSGRPTGELFF. The CDR3, as DNA: TGTGCCAGCAGTTTCTCCGGGAGACCCACCGGGGAGCTGTTTTTT.

The chain links TRBV15 to TRBJ2-3; D gene uncertain. The germline V gene has CDR1 LNHNV and CDR2 YYDKDF (reference sequence). The CDR3 is 12 amino acids. V gave up 1 base and J gave up 6 bases, with 5 bases separating them. This CDR3 is CATSRVRDTQYF. The CDR3 DNA is TGTGCCACCAGCAGAGTGAGGGATACGCAGTATTTT.

The chain is built from TRBV30 and TRBJ1-1; D is unresolved. The CDR3 spans 13 residues. The V gene's germline CDR1 is GTSNPN and CDR2 SVGIG (reference sequence). The V and J ends lost 2 bases and 0 bases respectively, with 7 bases between them. In nucleotides, the CDR3 is TGTGCCTGGAGTCACCGATTGAACACTGAAGCTTTCTTT. Protein: CAWSHRLNTEAFF.

This chain connects TRBV7-9 to TRBJ2-7, with D perhaps matching TRBD2 (6 bases). The ends were cut back, 4 bases at V and 6 bases at J, with 10 bases in the middle. This CDR3 contains 12 residues. Per the germline V gene, CDR1 is SEHNR and CDR2 is FQNEAQ (reference sequence). In DNA form, the CDR3 reads TGTGCCAGCAGCTCGGGACTCTCCGAGCAGTACTTC. Protein product: CASSSGLSEQYF.

Written as DNA, the CDR3 is TGTGCCTGGAGTGTGGCGAACACTGAAGCTTTCTTT. Its protein is CAWSVANTEAFF. This sequence joins TRBV30 and TRBJ1-1; D remains ambiguous. The germline V and J ends were trimmed by 0 bases and 1 base, with 3 bases remaining between them. The CDR3 contains 12 residues. Per the germline V gene, CDR1 is GTSNPN and CDR2 is SVGIG (reference sequence).

The chain carries TRBV5-3 and TRBJ1-1, with a tentative D call TRBD1 (5 bases). TRBV5-3 is annotated as an ORF whose role is uncertain. The CDR3 is 14 amino acids. The ends were cut back, 4 bases at V and 1 base at J, with 11 bases in the middle. CDR3 amino acids: CARSPRERNTEAFF. Written as DNA, the CDR3 is TGTGCCAGAAGCCCCAGGGAGAGGAACACTGAAGCTTTCTTT.